These 7 T cell receptor beta chains were all obtained from the same sample, sequenced in a study of cytomegalovirus exposure and HLA in healthy donors. 60 Vbeta and 13 Jbeta primers were used in PCR. Here immunoSEQ multiplex PCR was the method, and the copy in TCRdb shows in-frame clones only, minus some. The table has fewer than 70,000 clones, under 80% seen once; the top ten hold about 14%. The material sequenced was PBMCs. These receptors all come from a male donor in good health and CMV-seropositive.

This clone is a singleton in its sample. At one end the junction does not follow the germline gene, possibly because of a read error. The chain has TRBV7-2 and TRBJ2-2; 9 nucleotides match TRBD1. CDR1 and CDR2 from the germline V gene are SGHTA and FQGNSA. There are 15 residues in the CDR3. In DNA form, the CDR3 reads TGTGCCAGCAGCCTTCGGGACAGGGTACTCGGGAAGCTGTTTTTT. Its translation is CASSLRDRVLGKLFF.

This chain connects TRBV29-1 to TRBJ1-2; D not certain. With 5 bases removed from V and 6 bases from J, the gap between germline ends came to 16 bases. CDR3 length: 13 residues. CDR1 and CDR2 from the germline V gene are SQVTM and ANQGSEA. The CDR3 is CSVTTSRNNGYTF. The CDR3 nucleotides read TGCAGCGTTACTACTTCGAGAAACAATGGCTACACCTTC.

This clone has only a few counts. V gene TRBV7-9 combines with J gene TRBJ2-1, with D perhaps TRBD2 (6 bases). The CDR3 runs to 17 residues. Per germline, CDR1 SEHNR and CDR2 FQNEAQ (reference sequence). The V end lost 5 bases, the J end lost 7 bases, and 24 bases lay between the germline ends. CDR3 sequence: CASSPGRFRIRGNEQFF. In nucleotides, the CDR3 is TGTGCCAGCAGCCCCGGGAGATTCCGGATTAGAGGGAATGAGCAGTTCTTC. The full variable domain, in which reference TRBV7-9 and TRBJ2-1 provide the parts outside the CDR3, is DTGVSQNPRHKITKRGQNVTFRCDPISEHNRLYWYRQTLGQGPEFLTYFQNEAQLEKSRLLSDRFSAERPKGSFSTLEIQRTEQGDSAMYLCASSPGRFRIRGNEQFFGPGTRLTVL.

V usage is TRBV6-1 and J usage is TRBJ1-5; D remains ambiguous. The CDR3 loop spans 13 amino acids. Per germline, CDR1 MNHNS and CDR2 SASEGT. V was clipped by 9 bases and J by 4 bases, with 13 bases between them. CDR3 nucleotides: TGTGCCAGTGATTTCACACGTAATCAGCCCCAGCATTTT. Translating it yields CASDFTRNQPQHF.

The chain has TRBV5-6 and TRBJ2-5; perhaps TRBD2 as D (5 bases). Trimming took off 3 bases at V and 0 bases at J, with 12 bases between the two ends. Germline CDR1 and CDR2: SGHDT and YYEEEE. CDR3 length: 15 amino acids. The CDR3 coding sequence is TGTGCCAGCAGCTGGGGTTTGCGGGACCAAGAGACCCAGTACTTC. It encodes CASSWGLRDQETQYF. The complete variable domain, with remaining parts taken from reference TRBV5-6 and TRBJ2-5, reads DAGVTQSPTHLIKTRGQQVTLRCSPKSGHDTVSWYQQALGQGPQFIFQYYEEEERQRGNFPDRFSGHQFPNYSSELNVNALLLGDSALYLCASSWGLRDQETQYFGPGTRLLVL.

The CDR3 reads CASSLERNTEAFF. CDR3 in DNA: TGTGCCAGCAGCTTAGAGAGGAACACTGAAGCTTTCTTT. The chain links TRBV7-2 to TRBJ1-1; D is ambiguous. The germline V gene encodes CDR1 SGHTA and CDR2 FQGNSA. The CDR3 consists of 13 residues. The V end lost 1 base, the J end lost 1 base, and 4 bases lay between the germline ends.

This clone was counted only a few times. This rearrangement joins TRBV10-1 to TRBJ2-3; D gene uncertain. The germline gives CDR1 WNHNN, CDR2 SYGVQD (reference sequence). The V end lost 3 bases, the J end lost 0 bases, and 7 bases lay between the germline ends. The CDR3 sequence is 14 residues long. The CDR3 reads CASSESPSTDTQYF. For the CDR3, the DNA is TGCGCCAGCAGTGAATCTCCTAGCACAGATACGCAGTATTTT.